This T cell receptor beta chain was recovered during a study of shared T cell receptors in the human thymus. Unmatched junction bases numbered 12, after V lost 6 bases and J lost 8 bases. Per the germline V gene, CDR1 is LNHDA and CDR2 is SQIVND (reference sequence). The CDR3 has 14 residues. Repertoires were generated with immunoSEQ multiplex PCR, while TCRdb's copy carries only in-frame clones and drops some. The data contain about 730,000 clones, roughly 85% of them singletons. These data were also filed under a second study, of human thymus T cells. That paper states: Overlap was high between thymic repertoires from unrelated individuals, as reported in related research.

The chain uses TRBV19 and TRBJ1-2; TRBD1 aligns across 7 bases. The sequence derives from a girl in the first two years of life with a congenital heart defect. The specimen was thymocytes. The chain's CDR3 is CASSKTGTVGGYTF. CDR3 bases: TGTGCCAGTAGCAAAACAGGGACAGTCGGGGGCTACACCTTC.